This TCR beta chain stems from a study of CD4 T cells in relation to SARS-CoV-2 and coronaviruses. Study-level background: Controls used an HIV-1 Nef peptide pool or no peptide.

Study observations and caveats: The cross-reactivity analysis covered only spike protein, not other viral proteins.

Before the COVID-19 pandemic, during about 2010-2018, CD4+ T cells were taken from unexposed donors. After approximately ten days of culture, CD4+ T cells were isolated. On days 3 and 7, cultures got half fresh IL-2 medium. As to this clone: Its antigen is not known.

Clones were sequenced by immunoSEQ multiplex PCR, and TCRdb holds only the in-frame ones, with some missing. Of just under 30,000 clones in the sample, approximately 75% were seen once. The V gene lost 0 bases and the J gene lost 10 bases, with 10 bases spanning the gap. The CDR3 totals 14 residues. Germline values: CDR1 LGHNA, CDR2 YSLEER. The specimen was CD4+ T cells from PBMCs, cultured in vitro. This sequence originates from a human donor in good health. The V call is TRBV4-3, the J call TRBJ1-6; unclear D gene. The DNA for the CDR3 is TGCGCCAGCAGCCAAGATCGGCCCCCATCACCCCTCCACTTT. As protein: CASSQDRPPSPLHF.